Given below is one T cell receptor (beta chain) in context. Antigen unknown. Trimming took off 8 bases at V and 5 bases at J, with 18 bases between the two ends. The CDR3 totals 14 residues. CDR1 is KGHSY, CDR2 FQNENV, per germline. The data are from a study of cytomegalovirus exposure and HLA in healthy donors. Study outcomes and limitations: The CMV antigen specificity of a few CMV-associated chains was confirmed through in vitro analysis.

Data came from immunoSEQ multiplex PCR; TCRdb stores just in-frame clones and leaves some out. The sample consists of 130,000 to 150,000 clones, 85% to 90% of them appearing once. The sequencing sample was made of PBMCs. The rearrangement joins TRBV16 to TRBJ2-5, with D perhaps TRBD1 (6 bases). The sequence was collected from a woman aged 25-40 years in good health and CMV-seropositive. CDR3 in DNA: TGTGCCAGCGACGGGACACCAGCTCAGGAGACCCAGTACTTC. Translation: CASDGTPAQETQYF.